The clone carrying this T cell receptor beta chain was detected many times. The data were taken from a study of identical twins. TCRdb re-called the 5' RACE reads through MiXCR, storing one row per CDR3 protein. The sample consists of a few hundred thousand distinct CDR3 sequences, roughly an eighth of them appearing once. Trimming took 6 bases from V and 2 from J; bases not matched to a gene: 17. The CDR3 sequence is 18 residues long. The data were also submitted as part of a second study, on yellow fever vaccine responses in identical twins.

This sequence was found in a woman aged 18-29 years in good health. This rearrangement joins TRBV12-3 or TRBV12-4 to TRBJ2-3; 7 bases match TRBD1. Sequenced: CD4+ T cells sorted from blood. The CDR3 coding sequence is TGTGCCAGCAGCTCGGGAAGAGGGGGCCTCAAGTCCACAGATACGCAGTATTTT. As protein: CASSSGRGGLKSTDTQYF.